This T cell receptor beta chain was identified during a study of patients and donors after allogeneic stem cell transplantation. TCRdb ran MiXCR on the RT-PCR reads and lists one entry per CDR3 protein. The data contain 900,000 to 1,000,000 distinct CDR3 sequences, about a sixth of them singletons. Only a few counts were recorded for this clonotype. The CDR3 loop spans 15 amino acids. Germline CDR1 and CDR2: SGHTA and FQGTGA. The V gene end was trimmed by 2 bases and the J gene end by 6 bases; junction bases not matched to a gene: 9. The sequence derives from a human donor who was either an allogeneic HSCT recipient or a stem cell or donor lymphocyte infusion donor (not recorded which). It is not recorded whose cells these are; they may come from a transplant donor. The sample consisted of blood, either unsorted or a sorted T cell fraction (not recorded which). The chain recombines TRBV7-3 with TRBJ2-7; TRBD2 matches 8 bases. The CDR3 is CASSLDHREGREQYF. The CDR3 DNA is TGTGCCAGCAGCTTAGATCATCGGGAGGGCCGCGAGCAGTACTTC. The whole variable domain, filled in from reference TRBV7-3 and TRBJ2-7, reads GAGVSQTPSNKVTEKGKYVELRCDPISGHTALYWYRQSLGQGPEFLIYFQGTGAADDSGLPNDRFFAVRPEGSVSTLKIQRTERGDSAVYLCASSLDHREGREQYFGPGTRLTVT.